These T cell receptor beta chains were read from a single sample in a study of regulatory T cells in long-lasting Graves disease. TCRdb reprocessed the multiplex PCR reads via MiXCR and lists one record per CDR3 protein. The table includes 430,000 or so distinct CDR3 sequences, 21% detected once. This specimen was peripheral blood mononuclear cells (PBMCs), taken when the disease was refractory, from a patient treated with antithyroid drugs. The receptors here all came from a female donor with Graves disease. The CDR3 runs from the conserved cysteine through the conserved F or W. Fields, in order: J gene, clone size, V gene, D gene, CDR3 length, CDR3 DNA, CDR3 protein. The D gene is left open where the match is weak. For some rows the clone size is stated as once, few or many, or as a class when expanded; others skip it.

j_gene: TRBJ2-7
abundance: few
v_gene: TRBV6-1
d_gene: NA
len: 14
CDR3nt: TGTGCCAGCAGTGAGGGCTCTTGGGGAGGCGAGCAGTACTTC
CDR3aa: CASSEGSWGGEQYF

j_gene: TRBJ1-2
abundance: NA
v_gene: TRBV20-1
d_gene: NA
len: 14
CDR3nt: TGCAGTGCTAGTGAGCTGGGGTTTAACTATGGCTACACCTTC
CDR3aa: CSASELGFNYGYTF

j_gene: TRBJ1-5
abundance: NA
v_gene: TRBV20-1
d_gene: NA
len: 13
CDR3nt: TGCAGTGCTAGACCAGACCCAAATCAGCCCCAGCATTTT
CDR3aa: CSARPDPNQPQHF

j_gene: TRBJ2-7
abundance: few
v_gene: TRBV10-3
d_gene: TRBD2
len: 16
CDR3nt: TGTGCCATCAGCCTGACTAGCGGGAGGGCCGCTGGCGAGCAGTACTTC
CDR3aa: CAISLTSGRAAGEQYF

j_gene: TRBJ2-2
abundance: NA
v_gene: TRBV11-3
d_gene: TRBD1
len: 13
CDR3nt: TGTGCCAGCAGTTGGACAGGTGTACCTGAGCTGTTTTTT
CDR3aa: CASSWTGVPELFF

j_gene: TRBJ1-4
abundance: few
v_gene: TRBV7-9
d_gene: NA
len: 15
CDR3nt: TGTGCCAGCAGCCCCCCGGTCAACGGTCTCGAAAAACTGTTTTTT
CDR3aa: CASSPPVNGLEKLFF

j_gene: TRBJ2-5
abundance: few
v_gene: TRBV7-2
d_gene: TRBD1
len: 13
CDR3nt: TGTGCCAGCAGCATCCCCGGGACAGCGACCCAGTACTTC
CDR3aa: CASSIPGTATQYF

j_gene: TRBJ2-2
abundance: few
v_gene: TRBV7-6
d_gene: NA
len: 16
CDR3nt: TGTGCCAGCAGCGCCCAGTACCGGGGTGATACCGGGGAGCTGTTTTTT
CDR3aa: CASSAQYRGDTGELFF

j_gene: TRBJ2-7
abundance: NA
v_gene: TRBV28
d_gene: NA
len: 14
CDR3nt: TGTGCCAGCAGTCCGACCGGGGGAGAAGACGAGCAGTACTTC
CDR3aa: CASSPTGGEDEQYF

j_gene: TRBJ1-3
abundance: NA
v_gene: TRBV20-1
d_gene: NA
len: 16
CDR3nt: TGCAGTGCTAGAGGGTGGAGGTCGAGCTCTGGAAACACCATATATTTT
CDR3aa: CSARGWRSSSGNTIYF

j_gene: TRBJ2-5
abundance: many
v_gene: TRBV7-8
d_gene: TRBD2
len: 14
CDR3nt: TGTGCCAGCAGACAGACTAGCGGGAGAGAGACCCAGTACTTC
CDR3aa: CASRQTSGRETQYF

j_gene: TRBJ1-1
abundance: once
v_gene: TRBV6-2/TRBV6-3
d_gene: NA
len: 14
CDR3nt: TGTGCCAGCAGTTACACAGGGACGATCACCGAAGCTTTCTTT
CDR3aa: CASSYTGTITEAFF

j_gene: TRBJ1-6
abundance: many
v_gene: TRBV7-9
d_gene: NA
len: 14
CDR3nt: TGTGCCAGCAGCTTAGAGCACTTTAATTCACCCCTCCACTTT
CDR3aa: CASSLEHFNSPLHF

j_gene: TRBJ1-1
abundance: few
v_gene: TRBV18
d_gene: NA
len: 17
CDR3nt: TGTGCCAGCTCACCCGAAATGAAGGGCAGGGGTGACACTGAAGCTTTCTTT
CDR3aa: CASSPEMKGRGDTEAFF

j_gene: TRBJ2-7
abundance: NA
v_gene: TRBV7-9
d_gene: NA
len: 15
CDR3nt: TGTGCCAGCAGCTCCCGACAGACTTCAACCTACGAGCAGTACTTC
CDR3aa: CASSSRQTSTYEQYF

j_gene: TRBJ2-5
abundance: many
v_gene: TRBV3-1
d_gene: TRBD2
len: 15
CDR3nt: TGTGCCAGCAGTTACGGGACTAGCGGACAAGAGACCCAGTACTTC
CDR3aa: CASSYGTSGQETQYF

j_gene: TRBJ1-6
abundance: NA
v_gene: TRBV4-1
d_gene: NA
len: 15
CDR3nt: TGCGCCAGCAGCCAGATACAGGTGAACAATTCACCCCTCCACTTT
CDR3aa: CASSQIQVNNSPLHF

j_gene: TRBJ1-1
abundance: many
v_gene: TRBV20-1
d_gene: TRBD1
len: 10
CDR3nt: TGCAGTGCTACCCAGGGGGTCGTATTCTTT
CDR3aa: CSATQGVVFF

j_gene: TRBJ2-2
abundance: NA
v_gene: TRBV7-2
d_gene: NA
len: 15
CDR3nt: TGTGCCAGCAGCTCAAACGGGGGGAACACCGGGGAGCTGTTTTTT
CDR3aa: CASSSNGGNTGELFF

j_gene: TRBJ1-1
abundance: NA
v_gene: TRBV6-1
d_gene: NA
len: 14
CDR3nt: TGTGCCAGCAGTGAAGCGATCACTTATGGTCCAGCTTTCTTT
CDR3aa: CASSEAITYGPAFF

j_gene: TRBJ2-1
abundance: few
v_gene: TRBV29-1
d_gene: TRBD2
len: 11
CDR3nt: TGCAGCGTTGAAACGGGACTAGGATGGGTCTTC
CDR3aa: CSVETGLGWVF

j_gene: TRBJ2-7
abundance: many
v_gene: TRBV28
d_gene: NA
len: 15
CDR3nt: TGTGCCAGCAGTTTAGGGGCAGGGCGGGGTGGCGAGCAGTACTTC
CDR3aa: CASSLGAGRGGEQYF